The T cell receptor (beta chain) under discussion was sequenced for a study of blood T cell repertoires in COVID-19. Study details: The origin of the acute and convalescent COVID-19 samples was the United States, Italy and Spain. T cells, B-cell-depleted T cells, or PBMCs supplied cDNA or gDNA.

Study processing details: Scientists estimated how many nucleated cells there were by amplifying reference gene primers. TCRdb's copy holds only in-frame clones and misses some; the assay was immunoSEQ multiplex PCR. D and trimming come from the DNA, and the V and J calls and clone size come from that table. This table has 120,000 to 150,000 clones, approximately 84% appearing once. The CDR3 consists of 12 residues. Looked up from germline, CDR1 is SGHNT and CDR2 is YYREEE (reference sequence). The germline V and J ends were trimmed by 4 bases and 5 bases, with 10 bases remaining between them. The clonotype comes from a human donor with acute or convalescent COVID-19. The donor label of this sample is uncertain. The chain has TRBV5-4 and TRBJ2-7; weak D call: TRBD1 (5 bases). Material: peripheral blood. The CDR3 loop is CASSQGSHEQYF. DNA of the CDR3: TGTGCCAGCAGCCAGGGTTCACACGAGCAGTACTTC. Full variable domain (remainder filled in from reference TRBV5-4 and TRBJ2-7): ETGVTQSPTHLIKTRGQQVTLRCSSQSGHNTVSWYQQALGQGPQFIFQYYREEENGRGNFPPRFSGLQFPNYSSELNVNALELDDSALYLCASSQGSHEQYFGPGTRLTVT.